This T cell receptor (beta chain) emerged from a study of cytomegalovirus exposure and HLA in healthy donors. The study, taken as a whole, reports: What a later analysis reportedly showed was that an Asian-associated ancestry cluster had fewer N-insertions than the approximately 720-donor mean. It was reported that the classifier diagnosed cytomegalovirus status with high specificity and sensitivity in both the original and validation cohorts. A missense variant in DCLRE1C was later tied to TCR beta V- and J-gene trimming. Later analysis suggested most CMV-associated TCR beta chains were HLA-restricted.

Worth noting for this clone: Its specificity is unknown.

This CDR3 has 13 residues. Germline lookup yields CDR1 MNHNS and CDR2 SASEGT. V was clipped by 6 bases and J by 3 bases, with 12 bases between them. The PCR employed 60 Vbeta primers together with 13 Jbeta primers. Repertoires were generated with immunoSEQ multiplex PCR, while TCRdb's copy carries only in-frame clones and drops some. Of some 120,000 clones detected, 75% to 90% appear once; the ten largest clones hold 1%. This clonotype was obtained from a man aged 35 to 55 in good health and CMV-seronegative. The J gene is TRBJ2-7, the V gene TRBV6-1; D is undetermined. What was sequenced was PBMCs. The CDR3 spells CASRAEVIYEQYF. The CDR3 DNA is TGTGCCAGCAGAGCTGAAGTAATCTACGAGCAGTACTTC.